This T cell receptor beta chain is from a study of T cells in tumors after PD-1 blockade. Study context: Each patient got pembrolizumab 200 mg every 3 weeks or cemiplimab 350 mg every 2 weeks. A subset received ongoing vismodegib 150 mg daily alongside anti-PD-1 therapy. Mean per blood sample: about 110,000 templates (about 24,679-260,000), some 40,000 unique clonotypes.

Here immunoSEQ multiplex PCR was the method, and the copy in TCRdb shows in-frame clones only, minus some. This table has about 47,000 clones, about four fifths appearing once. Genomic DNA template from tumor biopsies or peripheral blood, about 600 ng to 6,004 ng input. V was trimmed by 1 base and J by 1 base, leaving 18 bases between them. The CDR3 is made up of 18 amino acids. Germline lookup yields CDR1 MNHNS and CDR2 SASEGT. The sequencing used PBMCs, collected before anti-PD-1 treatment. The clonotype comes from a human donor with basal cell carcinoma. The chain combines TRBV6-1 with TRBJ2-3; D could derive from TRBD1 or TRBD2 (5 bases each). The CDR3 nucleotides read TGTGCCAGCAGTGAAGACGGTTGGGGGACCCGGGGCACAGATACGCAGTATTTT. Residues: CASSEDGWGTRGTDTQYF.